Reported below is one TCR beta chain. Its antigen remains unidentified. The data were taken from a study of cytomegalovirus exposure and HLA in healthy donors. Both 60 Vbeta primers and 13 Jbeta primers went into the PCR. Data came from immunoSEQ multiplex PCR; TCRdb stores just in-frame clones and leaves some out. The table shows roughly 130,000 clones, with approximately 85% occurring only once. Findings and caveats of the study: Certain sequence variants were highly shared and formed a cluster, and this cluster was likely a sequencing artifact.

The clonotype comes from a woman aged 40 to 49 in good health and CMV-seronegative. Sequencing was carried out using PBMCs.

CDR3 DNA: TGTGCCACTGGGACAGGGAGGCCCGTCGGTGAAAAACTGTTTTTT. Translated: CATGTGRPVGEKLFF. The V and J genes are TRBV2 and TRBJ1-4; 9 nucleotides agree with TRBD1. The CDR3 totals 15 residues. The germline V gene encodes CDR1 SNHLY and CDR2 FYNNEI. V shed 10 bases and J 7 bases; nucleotides not matched to a gene: 13.